The rows below give T cell receptor beta chains drawn from one sample of a study of radiotherapy plus CTLA-4 blockade in lung cancer. TCRdb keeps only in-frame clones here, not all; method: immunoSEQ multiplex PCR. Here the sample spans more than 100,000 clones, 85% to 90% being singletons. Sequenced material: peripheral blood, taken from a patient treated with radiotherapy plus ipilimumab. All receptors come from a human donor with non-small cell lung cancer that progressed on radiotherapy plus ipilimumab. CDR3s include the opening cysteine and the closing phenylalanine or tryptophan. D genes are given only for firm matches.

d_gene: TRBD1
v_gene: TRBV11-2
j_gene: TRBJ2-7
CDR3aa: CASSKRFEQGPYEQYF

d_gene: NA
v_gene: TRBV10-3
j_gene: TRBJ1-1
CDR3aa: CAISEFPGRGTEAFF

d_gene: NA
v_gene: TRBV6-1
j_gene: TRBJ1-3
CDR3aa: CASSEGGVGNTIYF

d_gene: NA
v_gene: TRBV18
j_gene: TRBJ2-6
CDR3aa: CASSPENVLTF

d_gene: NA
v_gene: TRBV5-1
j_gene: TRBJ2-5
CDR3aa: CASSAGQQETQYF

d_gene: TRBD1
v_gene: TRBV5-3
j_gene: TRBJ1-1
CDR3aa: CARSRPGGAGNTEAFF

d_gene: TRBD2
v_gene: TRBV11-3
j_gene: TRBJ2-1
CDR3aa: CASSSSGTSGYNEQFF

d_gene: TRBD1
v_gene: TRBV9
j_gene: TRBJ1-4
CDR3aa: CASSHADRANEKLFF

d_gene: TRBD2
v_gene: TRBV12-5
j_gene: TRBJ2-5
CDR3aa: CASQIAGGPGETQYF

d_gene: NA
v_gene: TRBV27
j_gene: TRBJ2-1
CDR3aa: CASSVSEYNEQFF

d_gene: NA
v_gene: TRBV7-9
j_gene: TRBJ2-1
CDR3aa: CASSLVTLGVDNEQFF

d_gene: NA
v_gene: TRBV6-5
j_gene: TRBJ1-2
CDR3aa: CASSEAGWGYTF

d_gene: NA
v_gene: TRBV21-1
j_gene: TRBJ1-2
CDR3aa: CASSPSRRRYGYTF

d_gene: NA
v_gene: TRBV5-1
j_gene: TRBJ1-3
CDR3aa: CASSLVQGGNTIYF

d_gene: NA
v_gene: TRBV27
j_gene: TRBJ1-2
CDR3aa: CASSLLAGVNYGYTF

d_gene: NA
v_gene: TRBV2
j_gene: TRBJ1-5
CDR3aa: CASSYGLLGNQPQHF

d_gene: TRBD1
v_gene: TRBV27
j_gene: TRBJ1-1
CDR3aa: CASSLRTGKAYEENTEAFF

d_gene: NA
v_gene: TRBV14
j_gene: TRBJ2-1
CDR3aa: CASSQVLFGEQFF

d_gene: TRBD2
v_gene: TRBV9
j_gene: TRBJ2-2
CDR3aa: CASSAKMGLNTGELFF

d_gene: NA
v_gene: TRBV2
j_gene: TRBJ1-1
CDR3aa: CASSVLATEAFF

d_gene: NA
v_gene: TRBV4-1
j_gene: TRBJ2-7
CDR3aa: CASRWRALHSYEQYF

d_gene: NA
v_gene: TRBV5-4
j_gene: TRBJ2-5
CDR3aa: CASSSTSSVETQYF

d_gene: NA
v_gene: TRBV5-1
j_gene: TRBJ2-5
CDR3aa: CASSSQETQYF

d_gene: NA
v_gene: TRBV9
j_gene: TRBJ2-5
CDR3aa: CASSVGWDFQETQYF

d_gene: NA
v_gene: TRBV15
j_gene: TRBJ2-3
CDR3aa: CATSRGPNSVGDTQYF

d_gene: NA
v_gene: TRBV29-1
j_gene: TRBJ1-1
CDR3aa: CSAKTGNTEAFF

d_gene: TRBD1
v_gene: TRBV6-5
j_gene: TRBJ1-1
CDR3aa: CASRPRDRGVTEAFF

d_gene: NA
v_gene: TRBV7-2
j_gene: TRBJ1-2
CDR3aa: CASSPDRGGYTF

d_gene: NA
v_gene: TRBV7-9
j_gene: TRBJ1-4
CDR3aa: CASSRGGPGEKLFF

d_gene: NA
v_gene: TRBV2
j_gene: TRBJ2-7
CDR3aa: CASGRVSPYEQYF

d_gene: NA
v_gene: TRBV5-1
j_gene: TRBJ2-7
CDR3aa: CASSLRRAYEQYF

d_gene: NA
v_gene: TRBV5-1
j_gene: TRBJ2-7
CDR3aa: CASTPGGAFSYEQYF

d_gene: NA
v_gene: TRBV5-1
j_gene: TRBJ1-1
CDR3aa: CASSLAPNTEAFF

d_gene: NA
v_gene: TRBV10-2
j_gene: TRBJ1-2
CDR3aa: CASRGALGGYTF

d_gene: TRBD2
v_gene: TRBV2
j_gene: TRBJ2-1
CDR3aa: CASSARLANVGEQFF

d_gene: NA
v_gene: TRBV11-3
j_gene: TRBJ1-2
CDR3aa: CASSSEPAQGDYGYTF

d_gene: TRBD2
v_gene: TRBV7-8
j_gene: TRBJ2-1
CDR3aa: CASSSGLADGVNEQFF

d_gene: TRBD2
v_gene: TRBV4-2
j_gene: TRBJ2-3
CDR3aa: CASSPELAGVGTDTQYF

d_gene: NA
v_gene: TRBV19
j_gene: TRBJ1-1
CDR3aa: CARRQQAFF

d_gene: NA
v_gene: TRBV19
j_gene: TRBJ2-1
CDR3aa: CASLRGRGNNEQFF

d_gene: NA
v_gene: TRBV30
j_gene: TRBJ1-5
CDR3aa: CAWSVETANQPQHF

d_gene: TRBD1
v_gene: TRBV5-1
j_gene: TRBJ2-7
CDR3aa: CASSLGTGDGEQYF

d_gene: NA
v_gene: TRBV5-1
j_gene: TRBJ2-5
CDR3aa: CASSQLAPETQYF

d_gene: NA
v_gene: TRBV6-1
j_gene: TRBJ1-3
CDR3aa: CASMMRNTIYF

d_gene: NA
v_gene: TRBV30
j_gene: TRBJ1-2
CDR3aa: CAWSDPATGYGYTF

d_gene: NA
v_gene: TRBV5-1
j_gene: TRBJ1-3
CDR3aa: CASSLSGSMFSGNTIYF

d_gene: NA
v_gene: TRBV6-5
j_gene: TRBJ2-5
CDR3aa: CASSYFQGRETQYF

d_gene: NA
v_gene: TRBV7-2
j_gene: TRBJ2-3
CDR3aa: CASSLRSPRDTQYF

d_gene: NA
v_gene: TRBV6-1
j_gene: TRBJ1-1
CDR3aa: CASSEGRGKNTEAFF

d_gene: NA
v_gene: TRBV5-8
j_gene: TRBJ1-5
CDR3aa: CASSLGQLLGNQPQHF

d_gene: NA
v_gene: TRBV15
j_gene: TRBJ1-1
CDR3aa: CATSRDQVDLNTEAFF

d_gene: NA
v_gene: TRBV7-2
j_gene: TRBJ2-7
CDR3aa: CASSLRRAGLGEQYF

d_gene: NA
v_gene: TRBV6-6
j_gene: TRBJ2-3
CDR3aa: CASSSDLDWSTDTQYF